Listed here are 29 T cell receptor beta chains from one sample, sequenced in a study of early T cells in non-severe SARS-CoV-2 infection. Each CDR3 protein gets one entry after TCRdb re-called the 5' RACE reads with MiXCR. The sample carries some 66,000 distinct CDR3 sequences, roughly 9.1% recorded once. The sequenced sample consisted of whole blood. The receptor source for this set is an adult who was a healthcare worker with PCR-confirmed SARS-CoV-2 infection or an uninfected control (not recorded which).

This chain joins TRBV7-2 and TRBJ2-5, with 7 bases identical to TRBD2. V was pared by 0 bases and J by 7 bases, with 8 bases of the junction left unmatched. The CDR3 runs 15 residues. From germline, CDR1 is SGHTA and CDR2 FQGNSA. CDR3 nucleotides: TGTGCCAGCAGCTTAGCACTAGCGTTCTCGCGGACCCAGTACTTC. Amino acids: CASSLALAFSRTQYF.

This chain joins TRBV11-2 and TRBJ2-7; D perhaps matches TRBD1 (6 bases). Germline V CDR1 and CDR2: SGHAT, FQNNGV. The CDR3 sequence is 13 residues long. The germline V and J ends were trimmed by 5 bases and 5 bases, with 13 bases remaining between them. The CDR3 DNA reads TGTGCCAGCAGCATCTACAGGGTCCACGAGCAGTACTTC. It is translated as CASSIYRVHEQYF.

This clonotype has at least ten counts. The J gene is TRBJ2-7, the V gene TRBV19; D uncertain. Germline CDR1 reads LNHDA; CDR2 reads SQIVND (reference sequence). Trimming left V 2 bases short and J 3 bases short, with 11 bases between. This CDR3 region has 14 residues. DNA for the CDR3: TGTGCCAGTAGTATATTACCCGGCGGCTACGAGCAGTACTTC. As protein: CASSILPGGYEQYF.

At least ten counts were recorded for this clonotype. This CDR3 is CASSQTGITTLTF. For the CDR3, the DNA is TGTGCCAGCAGTCAAACAGGAATCACGACCCTCACCTTC. This chain joins TRBV5-4 and TRBJ1-2, with D perhaps matching TRBD1 (5 bases). The V gene's germline CDR1 is SGHNT and CDR2 YYREEE (reference sequence). With 5 bases removed from V and 13 bases from J, the gap between germline ends came to 21 bases. The CDR3 sequence is 13 residues long.

This clonotype was seen a few times. The chain joins TRBV7-2 to TRBJ2-2; D may be TRBD1 (5 bases). The V end was cut by 1 base, the J end by 2 bases, with 11 bases between. The CDR3 is made up of 16 amino acids. From germline, CDR1 is SGHTA and CDR2 FQGNSA. The DNA of the CDR3 is TGTGCCAGCAGCTTAGTGGGGCAGTCCAACACCGGGGAGCTGTTTTTT. Translated, it gives CASSLVGQSNTGELFF.

The chain employs TRBV20-1 and TRBJ2-7, with D possibly TRBD2 on 6 matching bases. The germline CDR1 and CDR2 sequences are DFQATT and SNEGSKA (reference sequence). The germline V and J ends were trimmed by 3 bases and 3 bases, with 12 bases remaining between them. The CDR3 spans 13 residues. The CDR3 loop reads CSASWEAHYEQYF. In DNA form, the CDR3 reads TGCAGTGCTAGTTGGGAGGCCCACTACGAGCAGTACTTC.

The V gene is TRBV19, the J gene TRBJ2-1; tentatively, D is TRBD1 (5 bases). This CDR3 contains 14 residues. The V and J ends lost 3 bases and 8 bases respectively, with 14 bases between them. Germline V gives CDR1 LNHDA, CDR2 SQIVND (reference sequence). The CDR3 bases are TGTGCCAGTAGTATTCCAGGGTTGGGCGATGAGCAGTTCTTC. It encodes CASSIPGLGDEQFF.

V gene TRBV9 combines with J gene TRBJ2-5; D gene ambiguous. V was clipped by 0 bases and J by 1 base, with 16 bases between them. Germline V CDR1 and CDR2: SGDLS, YYNGEE. This CDR3 comprises 17 residues. In DNA form, the CDR3 reads TGTGCCAGCAGCGTAGGGGCGGCTACAACCCTCCAAGAGACCCAGTACTTC. This sequence encodes CASSVGAATTLQETQYF.

The table lists this clonotype with many counts. This chain joins TRBV3-1 and TRBJ2-1; weak D call: TRBD1 (5 bases). Per the germline V gene, CDR1 is LGHDT and CDR2 is YNNKEL (reference sequence). V dropped 4 bases and J dropped 10 bases, with 8 bases sitting between them. This CDR3 comprises 11 residues. The CDR3 region is CASSRRQEQFF. The CDR3 DNA reads as TGTGCCAGCAGCCGGAGACAGGAGCAGTTCTTC.

The rearrangement joins TRBV7-9 to TRBJ2-7, with a weak D call TRBD1 (6 bases). This CDR3 has 16 residues. Germline CDR1 and CDR2: SEHNR and FQNEAQ (reference sequence). Trimming took off 5 bases at V and 0 bases at J, with 17 bases between the two ends. The CDR3 DNA reads TGTGCCAGCAGCAATTTTGACAGGCGCAGCTCCTACGAGCAGTACTTC. It encodes CASSNFDRRSSYEQYF.

This clonotype was seen more than once but under ten times. The J gene is TRBJ2-1, the V gene TRBV12-3 or TRBV12-4; no reliable D call. Trimming stripped 1 base from V and 9 bases from J, with 19 bases between. The CDR3 is 16 amino acids. The CDR3: CASSLGTGLPNAEQFF. CDR3 bases: TGTGCCAGCAGTTTAGGTACGGGCCTCCCCAACGCTGAGCAGTTCTTC.

Many counts were recorded for this clonotype. V is TRBV20-1 and J is TRBJ2-1; the D gene could be TRBD1 or TRBD2 (6 bases each). V shed 3 bases and J shed 2 bases, with 8 bases lying between them. The CDR3 length is 13 residues. CDR1 and CDR2 (germline): DFQATT, SNEGSKA (reference sequence). The CDR3 bases are TGCAGTGCTAGGCGGGACACCTACAATGAGCAGTTCTTC. Translating it yields CSARRDTYNEQFF.

Ten or more counts support this clonotype. V usage is TRBV20-1 and J usage is TRBJ2-6; 8 nucleotides match TRBD1. V trimming: 4 bases; J trimming: 3 bases; junction bases outside the gene matches: 5. The germline gives CDR1 DFQATT, CDR2 SNEGSKA (reference sequence). CDR3 length: 15 residues. DNA of the CDR3: TGCAGTGCTAATCAGGGGGCAAGTGGGGCCAACGTCCTGACTTTC. Its protein product is CSANQGASGANVLTF.

The chain links TRBV27 to TRBJ1-1; D ambiguous. Germline V gene data show CDR1 as MNHEY and CDR2 as SMNVEV (reference sequence). The germline V and J ends were trimmed by 0 bases and 4 bases, with 12 bases remaining between them. This CDR3 spans 15 amino acids. CDR3 region: CASSLSMGSRTEAFF. The CDR3, as DNA: TGTGCCAGCAGTTTATCGATGGGATCGCGCACTGAAGCTTTCTTT.

On this clonotype: The junction does not match germline at one end; this may be a read error. This chain joins TRBV6-8 and TRBJ1-1; the D gene is possibly TRBD1 (5 bases). Germline loops: CDR1 MNHGY, CDR2 SAAAGT. The CDR3 sequence is 13 residues long. In DNA form, the CDR3 reads TGTGCCAGCAGTCCCGACAGTGCTTTTGAAGTTTTCTTT. This codes for CASSPDSAFEVFF.

The chain is built from TRBV2 and TRBJ2-3; D is unclear. The CDR3 has 15 amino acids. Germline V gene lookup returns CDR1 SNHLY and CDR2 FYNNEI. V was shortened by 4 bases and J by 0 bases, with 11 bases between the two germline ends. In DNA, the CDR3 is TGTGCCAGCAGTGCGACCCACACTAGCACAGATACGCAGTATTTT. Its protein is CASSATHTSTDTQYF.

This clonotype has a count of ten or more. The gene calls are TRBV7-9 and TRBJ1-2, with D unclear. Per the germline V gene, CDR1 is SEHNR and CDR2 is FQNEAQ (reference sequence). This CDR3 comprises 14 residues. Trimming shortened V by 5 bases and J by 3 bases, and 13 bases separated the two germline ends. This CDR3 reads CASSPIGVYYGYTF. The CDR3, as DNA: TGTGCCAGCAGCCCAATTGGCGTCTACTATGGCTACACCTTC.

At least ten counts were recorded for this clonotype. V and J are TRBV9 and TRBJ2-5; 8 bases agree with TRBD1. This CDR3 is built from 15 residues. Germline V gene data show CDR1 as SGDLS and CDR2 as YYNGEE. J gave up 5 bases and V 0 bases, and 6 bases lay outside the gene matches. The CDR3 bases are TGTGCCAGCAGCGTAGATGCCAGGGGGCACGAGACCCAGTACTTC. Encoded protein: CASSVDARGHETQYF.

This clonotype was seen ten or more times. This chain joins TRBV29-1 and TRBJ1-1, with TRBD1 matching over 7 bases. The ends lost 7 bases at V and 1 base at J; junction bases unmatched: 6. Looked up from germline, CDR1 is SQVTM and CDR2 is ANQGSEA. The CDR3 consists of 13 residues. The DNA for the CDR3 is TGCAGCGCGCAGGGACAGCAGAACACTGAAGCTTTCTTT. Translated: CSAQGQQNTEAFF.

The chain employs TRBV20-1 and TRBJ2-7; 8 bases align to TRBD2. Germline V CDR1 and CDR2: DFQATT, SNEGSKA (reference sequence). Losses at the gene ends were 1 base for V and 3 bases for J; bases not matched to a gene: 11. The CDR3 consists of 16 residues. This CDR3 is CSARVALAGKGYEQYF. The CDR3 nucleotides read TGCAGTGCTAGAGTAGCCTTAGCGGGAAAGGGCTACGAGCAGTACTTC.

The gene calls are TRBV5-1 and TRBJ1-2, with 8 bases matching TRBD1. J gave up 4 bases and V 4 bases, and 6 bases lay outside the gene matches. CDR3 size: 14 residues. Germline V CDR1 and CDR2: SGHRS, YFSETQ. The CDR3 loop is CASSLGQGGYGYTF. The DNA for the CDR3 is TGCGCCAGCAGCCTAGGACAGGGAGGCTATGGCTACACCTTC.

The table lists this clonotype with a few counts. This sequence joins TRBV7-3 and TRBJ2-6; D ambiguous. From germline, CDR1 is SGHTA and CDR2 FQGTGA. This CDR3 spans 15 amino acids. Trimming removed 2 bases at V and 2 bases at J, with 7 bases between. CDR3 nucleotide sequence: TGTGCCAGCAGCTTACAGGTAGCTGGGGCCAACGTCCTGACTTTC. The encoded protein is CASSLQVAGANVLTF.

The rearrangement links TRBV6-5 to TRBJ1-2; the D is unclear. The CDR3 totals 14 residues. Trimming cost V 2 bases and J 4 bases, with 11 bases left between them. Germline-derived CDR1 and CDR2 are MNHEY and SVGAGI. The CDR3, as DNA: TGTGCCAGCAGTTACCGAGGGCAGGTCTATGGCTACACCTTC. It encodes CASSYRGQVYGYTF.

The V gene is TRBV29-1, the J gene TRBJ2-3; possibly TRBD2 for D (5 bases). CDR1 and CDR2 from the germline V gene are SQVTM and ANQGSEA. This CDR3 region has 14 residues. V shed 4 bases and J shed 6 bases, with 17 bases lying between them. The CDR3 DNA reads as TGCAGCGTTGTCTATGGGAGTATTGTTGATACGCAGTATTTT. It specifies CSVVYGSIVDTQYF.

The chain couples TRBV29-1 to TRBJ2-3; unclear D gene. Germline lookup yields CDR1 SQVTM and CDR2 ANQGSEA. The ends were cut back, 8 bases at V and 2 bases at J, with 14 bases in the middle. The CDR3 covers 13 residues. The CDR3 is CSPRLTPTDTQYF. DNA for the CDR3: TGCAGCCCGAGGTTGACTCCCACAGATACGCAGTATTTT.

This clonotype showed up just a few times. The gene calls are TRBV4-2 and TRBJ2-7, with unresolved D. Germline assignment: CDR1 LGHNA and CDR2 YNFKEQ. With 0 bases removed from V and 2 bases from J, the gap between germline ends came to 11 bases. The CDR3 is 15 residues long. Written as DNA, the CDR3 is TGTGCCAGCAGCCAAGAATTAACCATGGCCTACGAGCAGTACTTC. Protein product: CASSQELTMAYEQYF.

The chain joins TRBV6-1 to TRBJ2-7; D ambiguous. There are 15 residues in the CDR3. CDR1 and CDR2 (germline): MNHNS, SASEGT. The V and J ends lost 3 bases and 6 bases respectively, with 18 bases between them. CDR3 DNA: TGTGCCAGCAGTGATCTCAATTTCAAGCACCCCGAGCAGTACTTC. Translation: CASSDLNFKHPEQYF.

This clonotype was observed many times. V and J are TRBV20-1 and TRBJ2-3; no clear D. Germline values: CDR1 DFQATT, CDR2 SNEGSKA (reference sequence). This CDR3 has 11 amino acids. V gave up 3 bases and J gave up 6 bases, with 7 bases separating them. CDR3 DNA: TGCAGTGCTAGTCCCATGGATACGCAGTATTTT. Encoded protein: CSASPMDTQYF.

The table lists this clonotype with a few counts. The chain uses TRBV19 and TRBJ2-7; 7 bases agree with TRBD2. CDR3 size: 15 residues. J gave up 2 bases and V 5 bases, and 9 bases lay outside the gene matches. Germline V gene sequence: CDR1 LNHDA, CDR2 SQIVND (reference sequence). Here the CDR3 reads CASSFRLASPYEQYF. CDR3 nucleotides: TGTGCCAGTAGTTTTCGACTAGCCTCCCCCTACGAGCAGTACTTC.